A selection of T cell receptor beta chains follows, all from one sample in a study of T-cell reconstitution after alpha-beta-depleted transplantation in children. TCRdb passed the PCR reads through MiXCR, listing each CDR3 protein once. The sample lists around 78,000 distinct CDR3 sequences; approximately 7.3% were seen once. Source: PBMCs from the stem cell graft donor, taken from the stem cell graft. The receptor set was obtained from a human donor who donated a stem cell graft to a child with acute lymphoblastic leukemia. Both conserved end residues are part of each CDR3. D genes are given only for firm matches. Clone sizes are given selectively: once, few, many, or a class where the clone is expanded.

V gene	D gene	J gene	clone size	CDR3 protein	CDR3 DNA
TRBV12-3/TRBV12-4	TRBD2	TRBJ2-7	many	CASSLRSVAGGLYEQYF	TGTGCCAGCAGTTTAAGGAGTGTGGCGGGAGGGCTCTACGAGCAGTACTTC
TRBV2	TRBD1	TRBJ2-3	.	CASRDRGPDTQYF	TGTGCCAGCAGGGACAGGGGACCAGATACGCAGTATTTT
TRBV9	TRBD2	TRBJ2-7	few	CASSVTSGGREQYF	TGTGCCAGCAGCGTGACTAGCGGGGGGAGGGAGCAGTACTTC
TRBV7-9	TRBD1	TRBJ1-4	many	CASSLDRGNEKLFF	TGTGCCAGCAGCTTAGACAGGGGTAATGAAAAACTGTTTTTT
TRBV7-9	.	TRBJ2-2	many	CASSSTTRFAGELFF	TGTGCCAGCAGCTCGACGACTAGGTTCGCCGGGGAGCTGTTTTTT
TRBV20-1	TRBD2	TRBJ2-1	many	CSARDFRATSVTLEQFF	TGCAGTGCTAGAGATTTCCGGGCCACTAGCGTCACCTTAGAGCAGTTCTTC
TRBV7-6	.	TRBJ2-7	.	CASSWGPTYEQYF	TGTGCCAGCAGTTGGGGACCCACCTACGAGCAGTACTTC
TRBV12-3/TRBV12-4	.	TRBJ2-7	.	CASTGQSSYEQYF	TGTGCCAGCACGGGGCAGAGCTCCTACGAGCAGTACTTC
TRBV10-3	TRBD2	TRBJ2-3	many	CAIRPLAGSTDTQYF	TGTGCCATCAGGCCCCTAGCGGGAAGCACAGATACGCAGTATTTT
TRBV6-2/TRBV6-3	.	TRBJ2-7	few	CASSYSGRSYEQYF	TGTGCCAGCAGTTACTCGGGACGGTCCTACGAGCAGTACTTC
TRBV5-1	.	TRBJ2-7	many	CASSLEGAWEQYF	TGCGCCAGCAGCTTGGAAGGGGCCTGGGAGCAGTACTTC
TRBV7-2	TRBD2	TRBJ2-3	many	CASSPTSASDTQYF	TGTGCCAGCAGCCCCACTAGCGCGTCAGATACGCAGTATTTT
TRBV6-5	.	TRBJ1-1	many	CASSFTRANTEAFF	TGTGCCAGCAGTTTCACCCGAGCGAACACTGAAGCTTTCTTT
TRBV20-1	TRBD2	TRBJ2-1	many	CSARSGGINEQFF	TGCAGTGCTAGGAGCGGGGGCATCAATGAGCAGTTCTTC
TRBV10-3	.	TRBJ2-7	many	CAISLGTFSYEQYF	TGTGCCATCAGCTTAGGGACTTTCTCCTACGAGCAGTACTTC
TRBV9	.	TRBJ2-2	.	CASSVARGLAPGELFF	TGTGCCAGCAGCGTAGCCCGAGGGCTAGCTCCGGGGGAGCTGTTTTTT
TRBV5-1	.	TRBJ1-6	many	CASSFWDSPLHF	TGCGCCAGCAGCTTCTGGGATTCACCCCTCCACTTT
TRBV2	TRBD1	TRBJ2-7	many	CASQRTGGNEQYF	TGTGCCAGCCAAAGGACAGGGGGTAACGAGCAGTACTTC
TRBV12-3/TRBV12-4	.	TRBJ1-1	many	CASSFWGTANTEAFF	TGTGCCAGCAGTTTCTGGGGCACAGCGAACACTGAAGCTTTCTTT
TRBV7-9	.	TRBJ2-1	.	CASARTGTIEQFF	TGTGCCAGCGCACGAACCGGGACAATTGAGCAGTTCTTC
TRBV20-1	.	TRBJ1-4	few	CSARESNEKLFF	TGCAGTGCTAGGGAGAGTAATGAAAAACTGTTTTTT
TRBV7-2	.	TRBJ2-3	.	CASSRKRVFTDTQYF	TGTGCCAGCAGCAGAAAGCGAGTATTCACAGATACGCAGTATTTT
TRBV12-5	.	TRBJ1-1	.	CASGLGPTEAFF	TGTGCTAGTGGTTTAGGGCCCACTGAAGCTTTCTTT
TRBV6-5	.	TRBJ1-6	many	CASSFMGTSPLHF	TGTGCCAGCAGTTTCATGGGGACTTCACCCCTCCACTTT
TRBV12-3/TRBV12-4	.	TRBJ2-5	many	CASSSLPTSGETQYF	TGTGCCAGCAGTTCCCTTCCGACTAGTGGAGAGACCCAGTACTTC
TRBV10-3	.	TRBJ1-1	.	CAIKGGSRIDTEAFF	TGTGCCATCAAGGGAGGCAGTCGCATAGACACTGAAGCTTTCTTT
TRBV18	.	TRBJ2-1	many	CASSTRLLGGSYNEQFF	TGTGCCAGCTCTACCCGTTTATTGGGAGGCTCCTACAATGAGCAGTTCTTC
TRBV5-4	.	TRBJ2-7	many	CASSPGLGAYEQYF	TGTGCCAGCAGCCCGGGCCTCGGGGCCTACGAGCAGTACTTC
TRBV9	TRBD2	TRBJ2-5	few	CASSDAVSGGLQETQYF	TGTGCCAGCAGCGACGCCGTTAGCGGGGGCCTCCAAGAGACCCAGTACTTC
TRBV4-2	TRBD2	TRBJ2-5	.	CASSHGTSGDQETQYF	TGTGCCAGCAGCCACGGGACTAGCGGGGACCAAGAGACCCAGTACTTC
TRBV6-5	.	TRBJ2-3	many	CASSYGSLRGDTQYF	TGTGCCAGCAGTTACGGGTCTCTGAGAGGAGATACGCAGTATTTT
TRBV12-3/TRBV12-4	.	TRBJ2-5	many	CASSFTWETQYF	TGTGCCAGCAGTTTCACCTGGGAGACCCAGTACTTC
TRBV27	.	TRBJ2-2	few	CASRLEASTGELFF	TGTGCCAGCAGACTAGAGGCGTCCACCGGGGAGCTGTTTTTT
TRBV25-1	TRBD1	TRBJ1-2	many	CASSGLTGYKGYTF	TGTGCCAGCAGTGGCCTGACAGGGTATAAGGGCTACACCTTC
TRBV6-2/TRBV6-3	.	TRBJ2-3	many	CATDRASTDTQYF	TGTGCCACCGACCGAGCTAGCACAGATACGCAGTATTTT
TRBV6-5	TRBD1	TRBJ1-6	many	CASSSDRVNSPLHF	TGTGCCAGCAGTTCCGACAGGGTGAACTCACCCCTCCACTTT
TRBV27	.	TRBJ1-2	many	CASSLGGNGYTF	TGTGCCAGCAGTTTAGGTGGGAATGGCTACACCTTC
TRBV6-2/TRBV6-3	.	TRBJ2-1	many	CASSPRGGVGNEQFF	TGTGCCAGCAGTCCGCGAGGGGGGGTCGGAAATGAGCAGTTCTTC
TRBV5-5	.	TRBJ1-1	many	CASSSRDTGGRQEAFF	TGTGCCAGCAGCTCCCGGGACACTGGGGGTCGTCAGGAAGCTTTCTTT
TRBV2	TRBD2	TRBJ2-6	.	CASSEGLAFSGANVLTF	TGTGCCAGCAGCGAGGGACTAGCCTTCTCTGGGGCCAACGTCCTGACTTTC
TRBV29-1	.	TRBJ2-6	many	CSCYRAGANVLTF	TGCAGCTGCTACAGGGCTGGGGCCAACGTCCTGACTTTC
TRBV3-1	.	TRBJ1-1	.	CATCQERGAARMNTQAFF	TGTGCCACCTGCCAAGAGAGGGGGGCAGCCCGGATGAACACTCAAGCTTTCTTT
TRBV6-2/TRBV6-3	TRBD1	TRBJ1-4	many	CASSYSTGGGEKLFF	TGTGCCAGCAGTTACTCGACAGGGGGAGGTGAAAAACTGTTTTTT
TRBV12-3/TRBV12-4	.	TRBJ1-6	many	CASKARDINNSPLHF	TGTGCCAGCAAGGCCCGGGACATAAATAATTCACCCCTCCACTTT
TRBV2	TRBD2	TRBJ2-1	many	CASRGLAGGVNEQFF	TGTGCCAGCAGAGGACTAGCGGGAGGGGTGAATGAGCAGTTCTTC
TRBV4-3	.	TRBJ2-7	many	CASSHSGTQSSYEQYF	TGCGCCAGCAGCCACTCCGGGACGCAAAGCTCCTACGAGCAGTACTTC
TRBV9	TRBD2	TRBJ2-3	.	CASSVDPSGGAIDTQYF	TGTGCCAGCAGCGTAGACCCTAGCGGGGGGGCAATAGATACGCAGTATTTT
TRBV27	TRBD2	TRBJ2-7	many	CASSLTSFAGEQYF	TGTGCCAGCAGTTTGACTAGCTTTGCGGGTGAGCAGTACTTC
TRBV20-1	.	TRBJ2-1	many	CSAQRVGGGSSYNEQFF	TGCAGTGCCCAGCGGGTGGGGGGAGGCAGCTCCTACAATGAGCAGTTCTTC
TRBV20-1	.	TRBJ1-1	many	CSARMGAMNTEAFF	TGCAGTGCTAGGATGGGTGCCATGAACACTGAAGCTTTCTTT
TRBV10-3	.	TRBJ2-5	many	CAISSPGSQETQYF	TGTGCCATCTCATCCCCCGGCAGCCAAGAGACCCAGTACTTC
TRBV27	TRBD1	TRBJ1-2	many	CASSPGDRIYGYTF	TGTGCCAGCAGTCCTGGGGACAGGATCTATGGCTACACCTTC
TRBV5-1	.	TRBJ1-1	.	CASSLRKAENTEAFF	TGCGCCAGCAGCTTGCGGAAGGCGGAGAACACTGAAGCTTTCTTT
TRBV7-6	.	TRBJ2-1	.	CASSSRLGADEQFF	TGTGCCAGCAGCTCCCGTCTGGGGGCGGATGAGCAGTTCTTC
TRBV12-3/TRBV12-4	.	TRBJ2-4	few	CASSLREEGKNIQYF	TGTGCCAGCAGTTTACGGGAAGAGGGCAAAAACATTCAGTACTTC